This TCR beta chain was recovered during a study of cytomegalovirus exposure and HLA in healthy donors. Points from the study as a whole: Within a later analysis, the majority of CMV-associated TCR beta chains appeared HLA-restricted. Later analysis reportedly placed an Asian-associated ancestry cluster below the roughly 700-donor mean in N-insertions. Later examination showed HLA-associated TCR beta chains had greater clonal expansion than equally common others.

Details on this clone: The antigen remains unidentified.

With 60 Vbeta and 13 Jbeta primers, the PCR was carried out. Some clones are missing from TCRdb's copy, which holds only in-frame ones; the method was immunoSEQ multiplex PCR. Found here are 110,000 to 150,000 clones, around 80% of them singletons; the top ten hold about 4.4%. The sequencing input was PBMCs. The receptor comes from a man between 40 and 49 years old in good health and CMV-seronegative.

The CDR3 loop is CASSVTGDKHQPQHF. CDR3 nucleotides: TGTGCCAGCAGCGTAACAGGGGATAAACATCAGCCCCAGCATTTT. This chain links TRBV9 with TRBJ1-5; 7 bases line up with TRBD1. The CDR3 contains 15 residues. The trim removed 1 base at V and 5 bases at J, leaving 6 bases unmatched. Germline assignment: CDR1 SGDLS and CDR2 YYNGEE.